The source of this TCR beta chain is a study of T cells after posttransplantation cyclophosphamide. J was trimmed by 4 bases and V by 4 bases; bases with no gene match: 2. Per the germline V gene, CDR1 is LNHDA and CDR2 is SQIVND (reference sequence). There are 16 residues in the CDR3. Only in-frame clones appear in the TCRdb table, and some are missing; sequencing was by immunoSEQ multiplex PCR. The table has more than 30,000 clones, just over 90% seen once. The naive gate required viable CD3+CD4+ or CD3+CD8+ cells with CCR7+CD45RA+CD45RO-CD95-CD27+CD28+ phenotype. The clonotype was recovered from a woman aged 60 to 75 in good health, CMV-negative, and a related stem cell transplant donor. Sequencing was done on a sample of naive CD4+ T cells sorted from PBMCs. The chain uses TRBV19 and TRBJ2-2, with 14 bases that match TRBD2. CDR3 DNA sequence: TGTGCCAGTAGTAAGACTAGCGGGAGGGTCACCGGGGAGCTGTTTTTT. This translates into CASSKTSGRVTGELFF.